This TCR beta chain was obtained from a study of cytomegalovirus exposure and HLA in healthy donors. Study background: Most donors, 70% to 85% of more than 300 genotyped, fell in the Caucasian-associated ancestry cluster. General observations from the study: A further, later analysis showed that HLA-associated TCR beta chains (compared with equally common others) were more clonally expanded. Presence/absence comparisons presumed near-even sequencing depth among donors.

J was trimmed by 0 bases and V by 7 bases; bases with no gene match: 6. CDR3 size: 15 residues. The germline V gene has CDR1 MNHEY and CDR2 SVGAGI. To note about this clone: As yet, its antigen is unknown.

Both 60 Vbeta primers and 13 Jbeta primers went into the PCR. This table comes from immunoSEQ multiplex PCR, and its TCRdb copy is limited to in-frame clones, with some not included. The table lists 120,000 to 150,000 clones, 79% of them singletons. Sampled while nominally healthy, donors likely had unrecorded immune exposures. The sequence was obtained from a man aged 18-30 years in good health and CMV-seronegative. J is TRBJ2-7 and V is TRBV6-5; 10 nucleotides line up with TRBD1. The sequenced sample consisted of PBMCs. DNA of the CDR3: TGTGCCAGCACTAAATGGACAGGGGGCTCCTACGAGCAGTACTTC. This codes for CASTKWTGGSYEQYF.